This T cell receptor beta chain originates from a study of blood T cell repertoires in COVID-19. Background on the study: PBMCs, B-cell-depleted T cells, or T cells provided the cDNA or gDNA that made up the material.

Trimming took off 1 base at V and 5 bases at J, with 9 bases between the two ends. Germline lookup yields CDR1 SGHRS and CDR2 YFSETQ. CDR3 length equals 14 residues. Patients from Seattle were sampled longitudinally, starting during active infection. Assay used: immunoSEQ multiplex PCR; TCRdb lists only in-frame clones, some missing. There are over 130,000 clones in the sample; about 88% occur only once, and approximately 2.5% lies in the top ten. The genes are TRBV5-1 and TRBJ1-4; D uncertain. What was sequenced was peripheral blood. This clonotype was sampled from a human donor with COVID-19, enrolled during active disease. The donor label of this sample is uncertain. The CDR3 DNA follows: TGCGCCAGCAGCTTGAACGGGATCAATGAAAAACTGTTTTTT. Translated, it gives CASSLNGINEKLFF.